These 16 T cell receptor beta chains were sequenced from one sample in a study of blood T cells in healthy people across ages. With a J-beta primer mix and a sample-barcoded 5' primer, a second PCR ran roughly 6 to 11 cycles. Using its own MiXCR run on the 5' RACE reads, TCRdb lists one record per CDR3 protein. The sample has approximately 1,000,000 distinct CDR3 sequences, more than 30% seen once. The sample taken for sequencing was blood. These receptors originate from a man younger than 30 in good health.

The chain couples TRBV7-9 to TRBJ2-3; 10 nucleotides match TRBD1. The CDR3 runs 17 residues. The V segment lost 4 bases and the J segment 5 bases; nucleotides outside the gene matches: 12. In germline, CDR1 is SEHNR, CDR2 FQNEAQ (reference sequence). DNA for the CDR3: TGTGCCAGCAGCTCCGACGGACAGGGGGAGTGGGTAGATACGCAGTATTTT. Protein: CASSSDGQGEWVDTQYF. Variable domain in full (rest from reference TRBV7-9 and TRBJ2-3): DTGVSQNPRHKITKRGQNVTFRCDPISEHNRLYWYRQTLGQGPEFLTYFQNEAQLEKSRLLSDRFSAERPKGSFSTLEIQRTEQGDSAMYLCASSSDGQGEWVDTQYFGPGTRLTVL.

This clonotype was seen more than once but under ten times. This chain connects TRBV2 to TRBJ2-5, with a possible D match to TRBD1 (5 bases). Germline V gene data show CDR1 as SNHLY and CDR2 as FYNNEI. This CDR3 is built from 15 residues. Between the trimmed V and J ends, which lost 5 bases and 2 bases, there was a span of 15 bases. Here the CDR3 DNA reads TGTGCCAGCAGTCCGGGTCGTAGGGGACAAGAGACCCAGTACTTC. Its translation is CASSPGRRGQETQYF. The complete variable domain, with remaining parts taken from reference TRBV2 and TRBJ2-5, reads EPEVTQTPSHQVTQMGQEVILRCVPISNHLYFYWYRQILGQKVEFLVSFYNNEISEKSEIFDDQFSVERPDGSNFTLKIRSTKLEDSAMYFCASSPGRRGQETQYFGPGTRLLVL.

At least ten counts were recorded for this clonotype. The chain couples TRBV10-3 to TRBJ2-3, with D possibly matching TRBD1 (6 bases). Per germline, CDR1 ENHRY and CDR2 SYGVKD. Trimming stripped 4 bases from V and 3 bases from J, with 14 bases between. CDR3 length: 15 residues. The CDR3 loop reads CAISGGGQKTDTQYF. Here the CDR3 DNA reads TGTGCCATCAGTGGCGGAGGACAGAAAACAGATACGCAGTATTTT.

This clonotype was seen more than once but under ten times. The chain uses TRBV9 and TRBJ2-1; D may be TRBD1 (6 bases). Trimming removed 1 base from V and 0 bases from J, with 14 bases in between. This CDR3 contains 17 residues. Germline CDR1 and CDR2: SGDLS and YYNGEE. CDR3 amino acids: CASSVTLRGSSYNEQFF. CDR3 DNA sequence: TGTGCCAGCAGCGTAACCCTGAGGGGGAGCTCCTACAATGAGCAGTTCTTC.

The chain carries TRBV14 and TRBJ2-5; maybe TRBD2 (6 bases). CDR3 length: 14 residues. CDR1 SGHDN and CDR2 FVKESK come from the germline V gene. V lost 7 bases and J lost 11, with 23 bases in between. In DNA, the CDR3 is TGTGCCAGCACCCCGACTAGTTGGCGCAATGAGCAGTACTTC. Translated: CASTPTSWRNEQYF.

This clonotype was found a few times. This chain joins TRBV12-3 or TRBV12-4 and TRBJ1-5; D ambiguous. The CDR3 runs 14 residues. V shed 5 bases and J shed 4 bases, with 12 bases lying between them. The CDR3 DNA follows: TGTGCCAGCAGTCCATCTTCAGAAAATCAGCCCCAGCATTTT. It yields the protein CASSPSSENQPQHF.

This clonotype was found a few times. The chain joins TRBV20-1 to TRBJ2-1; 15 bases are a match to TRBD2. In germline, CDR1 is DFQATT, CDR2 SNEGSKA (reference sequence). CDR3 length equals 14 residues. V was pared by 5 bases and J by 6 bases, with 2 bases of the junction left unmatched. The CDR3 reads CSALGLAGGNEQFF. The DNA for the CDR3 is TGCAGTGCTCTGGGACTAGCGGGGGGCAATGAGCAGTTCTTC.

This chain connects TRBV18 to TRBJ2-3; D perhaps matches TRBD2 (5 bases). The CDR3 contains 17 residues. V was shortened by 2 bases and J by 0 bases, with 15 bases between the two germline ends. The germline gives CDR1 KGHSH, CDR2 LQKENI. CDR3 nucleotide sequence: TGTGCCAGCTCACCAAGCAGGCAGACTACCAGCACAGATACGCAGTATTTT. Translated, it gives CASSPSRQTTSTDTQYF.

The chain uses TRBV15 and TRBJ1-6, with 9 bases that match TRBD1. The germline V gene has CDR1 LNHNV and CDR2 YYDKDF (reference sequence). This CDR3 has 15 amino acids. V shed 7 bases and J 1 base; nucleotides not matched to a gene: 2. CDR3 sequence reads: CATKTGGSYNSPLHF. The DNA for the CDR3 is TGTGCCACCAAGACAGGGGGTTCCTATAATTCACCCCTCCACTTT.

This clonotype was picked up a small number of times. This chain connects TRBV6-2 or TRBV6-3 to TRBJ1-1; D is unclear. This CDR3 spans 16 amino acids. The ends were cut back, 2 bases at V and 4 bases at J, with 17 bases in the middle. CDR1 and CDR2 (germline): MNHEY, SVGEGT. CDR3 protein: CASSYTRTPLSTEAFF. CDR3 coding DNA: TGTGCCAGCAGTTACACCCGCACTCCGTTGAGCACTGAAGCTTTCTTT.

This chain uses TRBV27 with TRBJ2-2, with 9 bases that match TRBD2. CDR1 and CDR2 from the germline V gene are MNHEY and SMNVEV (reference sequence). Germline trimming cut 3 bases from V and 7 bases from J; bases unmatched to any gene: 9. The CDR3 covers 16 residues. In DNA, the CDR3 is TGTGCCAGCAGTTTCCCTGGACTAGCGACCCACGGGGAGCTGTTTTTT. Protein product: CASSFPGLATHGELFF.

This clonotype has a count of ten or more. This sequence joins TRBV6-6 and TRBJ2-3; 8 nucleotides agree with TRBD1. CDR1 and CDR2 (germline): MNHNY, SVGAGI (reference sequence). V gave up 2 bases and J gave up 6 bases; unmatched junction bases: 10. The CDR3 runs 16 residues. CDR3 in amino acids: CASSYHIQGAGDTQYF. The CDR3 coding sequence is TGTGCCAGCAGTTACCACATTCAGGGGGCAGGTGATACGCAGTATTTT.

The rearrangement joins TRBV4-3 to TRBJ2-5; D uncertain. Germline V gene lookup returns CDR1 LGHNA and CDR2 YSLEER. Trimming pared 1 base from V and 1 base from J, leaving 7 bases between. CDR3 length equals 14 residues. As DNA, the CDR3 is TGCGCCAGCAGCCAAGCTTACAGCCAAGAGACCCAGTACTTC. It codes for CASSQAYSQETQYF.

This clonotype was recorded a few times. The CDR3: CASSTPQGADGYTF. Here the CDR3 DNA reads TGTGCCAGCAGCACCCCACAGGGAGCGGATGGCTACACCTTC. The gene calls are TRBV7-8 and TRBJ1-2, with D perhaps matching TRBD1 (6 bases). The CDR3 covers 14 residues. The germline V gene encodes CDR1 SGHVS and CDR2 FQNEAQ. Trimming shortened V by 5 bases and J by 6 bases, and 16 bases separated the two germline ends.

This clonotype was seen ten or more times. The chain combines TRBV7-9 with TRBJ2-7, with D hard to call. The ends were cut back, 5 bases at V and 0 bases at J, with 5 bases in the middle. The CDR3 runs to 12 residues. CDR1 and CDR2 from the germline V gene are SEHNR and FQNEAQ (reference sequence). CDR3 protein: CASSARSYEQYF. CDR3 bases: TGTGCCAGCAGCGCGCGCTCCTACGAGCAGTACTTC.

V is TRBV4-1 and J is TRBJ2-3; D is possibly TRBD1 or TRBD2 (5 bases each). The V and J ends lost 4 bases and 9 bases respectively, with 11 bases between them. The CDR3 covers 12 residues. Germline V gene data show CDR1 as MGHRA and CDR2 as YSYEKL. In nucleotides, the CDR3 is TGCGCCAGCAGCCGGCCGGGACGAACGCAGTATTTT. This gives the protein CASSRPGRTQYF.